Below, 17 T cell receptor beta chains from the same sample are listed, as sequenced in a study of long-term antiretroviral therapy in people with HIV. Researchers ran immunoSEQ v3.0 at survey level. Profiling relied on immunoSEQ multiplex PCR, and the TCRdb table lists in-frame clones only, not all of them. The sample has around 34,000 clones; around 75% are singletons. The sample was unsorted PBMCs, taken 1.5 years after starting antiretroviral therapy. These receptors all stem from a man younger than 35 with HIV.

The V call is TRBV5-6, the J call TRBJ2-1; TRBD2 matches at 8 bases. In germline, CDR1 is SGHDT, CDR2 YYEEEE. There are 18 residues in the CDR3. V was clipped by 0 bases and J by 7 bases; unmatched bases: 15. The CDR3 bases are TGTGCCAGCAGCTTGGGTACTATTTTTAATCCGGGGGGGAATGAGCAGTTCTTC. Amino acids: CASSLGTIFNPGGNEQFF. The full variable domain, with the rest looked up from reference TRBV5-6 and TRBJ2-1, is DAGVTQSPTHLIKTRGQQVTLRCSPKSGHDTVSWYQQALGQGPQFIFQYYEEEERQRGNFPDRFSGHQFPNYSSELNVNALLLGDSALYLCASSLGTIFNPGGNEQFFGPGTRLTVL.

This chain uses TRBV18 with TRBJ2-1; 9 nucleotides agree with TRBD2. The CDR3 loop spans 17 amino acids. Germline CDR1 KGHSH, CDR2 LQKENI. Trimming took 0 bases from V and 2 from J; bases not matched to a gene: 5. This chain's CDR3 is CASSPPGREGPYNEQFF. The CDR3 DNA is TGTGCCAGCTCACCACCTGGGCGGGAGGGCCCCTACAATGAGCAGTTCTTC.

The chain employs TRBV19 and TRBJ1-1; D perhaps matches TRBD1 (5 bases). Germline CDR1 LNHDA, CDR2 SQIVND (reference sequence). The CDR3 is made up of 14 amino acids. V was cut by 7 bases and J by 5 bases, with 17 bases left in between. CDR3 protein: CASTMGGTWTEAFF. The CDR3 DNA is TGTGCCAGTACCATGGGAGGGACCTGGACTGAAGCTTTCTTT. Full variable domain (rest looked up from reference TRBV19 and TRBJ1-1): DGGITQSPKYLFRKEGQNVTLSCEQNLNHDAMYWYRQDPGQGLRLIYYSQIVNDFQKGDIAEGYSVSREKKESFPLTVTSAQKNPTAFYLCASTMGGTWTEAFFGQGTRLTVV.

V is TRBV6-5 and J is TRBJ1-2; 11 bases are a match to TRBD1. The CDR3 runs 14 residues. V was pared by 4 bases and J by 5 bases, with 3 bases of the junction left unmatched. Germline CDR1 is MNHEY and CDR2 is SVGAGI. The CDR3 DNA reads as TGTGCCAGCAGTTGGGGGACAGGGGGTTATGGCTACACCTTC. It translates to CASSWGTGGYGYTF.

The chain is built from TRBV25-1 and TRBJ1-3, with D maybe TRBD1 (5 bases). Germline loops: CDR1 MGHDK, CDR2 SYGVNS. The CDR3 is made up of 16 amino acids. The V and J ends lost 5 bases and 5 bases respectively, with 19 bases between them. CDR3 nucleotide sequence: TGTGCCAGCAGTTCTACGATGTTCCAGGGTCGAAACACCATATATTTT. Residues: CASSSTMFQGRNTIYF.

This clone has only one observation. The CDR3: CASGGLAGSFGELFF. As DNA, the CDR3 is TGCGCCAGCGGGGGACTAGCGGGTTCTTTCGGGGAGCTGTTTTTT. This sequence joins TRBV10-2 and TRBJ2-2, with 12 positions matching TRBD2. CDR1 is WSHSY, CDR2 SAAADI, per germline. The CDR3 consists of 15 residues. Trimming took 8 bases from V and 7 from J; bases not matched to a gene: 8.

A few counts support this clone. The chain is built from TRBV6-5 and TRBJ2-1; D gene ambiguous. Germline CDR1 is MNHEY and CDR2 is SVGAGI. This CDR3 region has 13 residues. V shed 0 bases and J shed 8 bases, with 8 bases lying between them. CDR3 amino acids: CASSYSRQDEQFF. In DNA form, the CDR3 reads TGTGCCAGCAGTTACTCACGTCAGGATGAGCAGTTCTTC.

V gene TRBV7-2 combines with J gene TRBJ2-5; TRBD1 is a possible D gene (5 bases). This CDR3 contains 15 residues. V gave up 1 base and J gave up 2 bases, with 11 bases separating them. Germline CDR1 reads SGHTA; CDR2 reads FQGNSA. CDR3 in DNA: TGTGCCAGCAGCTTAGGGGCAGGGCGTCAAGAGACCCAGTACTTC. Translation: CASSLGAGRQETQYF.

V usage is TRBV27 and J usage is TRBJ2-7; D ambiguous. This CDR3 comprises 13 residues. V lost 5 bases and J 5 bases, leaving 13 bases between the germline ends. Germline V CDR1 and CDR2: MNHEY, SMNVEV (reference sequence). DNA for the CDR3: TGTGCCAGCAGTCTCGGCCCTGCGGACGAGCAGTACTTC. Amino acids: CASSLGPADEQYF.

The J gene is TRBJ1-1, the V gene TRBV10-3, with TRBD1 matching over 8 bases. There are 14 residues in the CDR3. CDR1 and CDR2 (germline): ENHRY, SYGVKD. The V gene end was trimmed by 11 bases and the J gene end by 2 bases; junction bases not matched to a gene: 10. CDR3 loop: CAPRPGQENTEAFF. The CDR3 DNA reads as TGTGCCCCCAGACCGGGACAGGAAAACACTGAAGCTTTCTTT.

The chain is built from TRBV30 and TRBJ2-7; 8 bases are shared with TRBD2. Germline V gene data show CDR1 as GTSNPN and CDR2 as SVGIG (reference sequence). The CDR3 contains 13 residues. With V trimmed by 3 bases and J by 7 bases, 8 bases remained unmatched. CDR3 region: CAWRFSGKGEQYF. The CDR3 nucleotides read TGTGCCTGGAGGTTTAGCGGGAAGGGTGAGCAGTACTTC. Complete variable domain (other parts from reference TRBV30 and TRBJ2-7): SQTIHQWPATLVQPVGSPLSLECTVEGTSNPNLYWYRQAAGRGLQLLFYSVGIGQISSEVPQNLSASRPQDRQFILSSKKLLLSDSGFYLCAWRFSGKGEQYFGPGTRLTVT.

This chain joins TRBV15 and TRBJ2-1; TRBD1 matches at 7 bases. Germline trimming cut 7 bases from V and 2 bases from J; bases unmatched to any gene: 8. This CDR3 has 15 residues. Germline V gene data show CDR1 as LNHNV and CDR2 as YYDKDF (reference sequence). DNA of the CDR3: TGTGCCACCACCCCAGGGGGTAGAACCTACAATGAGCAGTTCTTC. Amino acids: CATTPGGRTYNEQFF.

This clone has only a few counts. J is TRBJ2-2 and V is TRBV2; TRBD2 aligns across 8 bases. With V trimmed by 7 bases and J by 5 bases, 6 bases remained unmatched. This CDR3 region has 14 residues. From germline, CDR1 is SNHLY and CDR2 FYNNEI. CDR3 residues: CASNGRAATGELFF. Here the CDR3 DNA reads TGTGCCAGCAACGGGAGGGCGGCTACCGGGGAGCTGTTTTTT.

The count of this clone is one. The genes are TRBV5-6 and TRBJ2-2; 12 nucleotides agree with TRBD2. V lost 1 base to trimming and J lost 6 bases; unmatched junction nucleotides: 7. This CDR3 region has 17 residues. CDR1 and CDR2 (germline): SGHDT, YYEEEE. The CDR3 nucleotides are TGTGCCAGCAGCTTGTGGGCTAGCGGGAGGGGAGCCGGGGAGCTGTTTTTT. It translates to CASSLWASGRGAGELFF.

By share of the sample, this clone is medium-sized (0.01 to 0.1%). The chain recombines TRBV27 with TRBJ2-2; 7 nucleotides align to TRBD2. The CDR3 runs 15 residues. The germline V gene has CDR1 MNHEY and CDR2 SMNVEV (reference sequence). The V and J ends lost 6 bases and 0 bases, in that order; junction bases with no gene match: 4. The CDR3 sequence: CASRPRGANTGELFF. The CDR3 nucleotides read TGTGCCAGCAGGCCCCGGGGGGCGAACACCGGGGAGCTGTTTTTT.

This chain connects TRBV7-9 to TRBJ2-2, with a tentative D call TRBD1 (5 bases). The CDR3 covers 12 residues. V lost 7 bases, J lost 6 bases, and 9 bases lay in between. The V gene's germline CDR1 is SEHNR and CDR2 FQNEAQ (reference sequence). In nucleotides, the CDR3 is TGTGCCAGCATCGACAGCTCCGGGGAGCTGTTTTTT. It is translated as CASIDSSGELFF.

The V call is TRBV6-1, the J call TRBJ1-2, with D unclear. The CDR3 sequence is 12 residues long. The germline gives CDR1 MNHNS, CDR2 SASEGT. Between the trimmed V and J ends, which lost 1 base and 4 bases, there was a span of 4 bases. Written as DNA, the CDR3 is TGTGCCAGCAGTGAAGTTGGCTATGGCTACACCTTC. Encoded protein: CASSEVGYGYTF.